This paragraph covers one T cell receptor (beta chain) sequence. These data belong to a study of blood T cell repertoires in COVID-19. In the original processing: Counts of nucleated cells, estimated from reference gene primer amplification, were obtained. Clones were read by immunoSEQ multiplex PCR, and TCRdb kept only the in-frame ones, dropping some. That table is the source of V, J and clone size, and D and trimming were worked out from the DNA. This sample yields 330,000 or so clones, of which around 87% are seen a single time; about 2.1% belongs to the top ten. Enrolled through a virtual design, the participants were between roughly 18 and 100 years of age and came from some 25 US areas. Cohort allocation depended upon clinical history that participants reported. The sequence was collected from a middle-aged man in a cohort exposed to, infected with or recovered from COVID-19 (not recorded which). Sequencing used PBMCs or T cells enriched from blood (not recorded which).

The CDR3, as DNA: TGCGCCAGCAGCCAAGAATCCAGTTACTACGAGCAGTACTTC. Translated: CASSQESSYYEQYF. The chain uses TRBV4-1 and TRBJ2-7; D not resolved. V lost 0 bases and J 3 bases, leaving 9 bases between the germline ends. The germline CDR1 and CDR2 sequences are MGHRA and YSYEKL. This CDR3 has 14 residues.